This T cell receptor (beta chain) was sequenced in a study of regulatory T cells in long-lasting Graves disease. General observations from the study: Persistent disease showed a preference for TRBV28, TRBJ1-2 and TRBJ2-5.

To note about this clonotype: What it recognizes is unknown. A far larger clone lies a single base away; this is likely a read error.

Time point reported: newly diagnosed GD, antithyroid drugs for less than 3 months. Extracted RNA from PBMCs served as the source of the TCR library. Both iRepertoire HTBI primers and Arm-PCR of CDR3 regions were used to build the TCR beta libraries. MiXCR, run by TCRdb on the multiplex PCR reads, gives a single entry per CDR3 protein. Altogether under 250,000 distinct CDR3 sequences are present, around 20% being singletons, with the ten largest covering around 13%. The CDR3 loop spans 12 amino acids. Per germline, CDR1 SEHNR and CDR2 FQNEAQ (reference sequence). V dropped 1 base and J dropped 5 bases, with 6 bases sitting between them.

V gene TRBV7-9 combines with J gene TRBJ2-7, with D maybe TRBD1 (6 bases). The sequence came from a female donor with Graves disease. The sample here was peripheral blood mononuclear cells (PBMCs), taken at new diagnosis, from a patient treated with antithyroid drugs. DNA for the CDR3: TGTGCCAGCAGCTTAGGGGACAACGAGCAGTACTTC. It encodes CASSLGDNEQYF. Looking up the rest from reference TRBV7-9 and TRBJ2-7 gives the full variable domain: DTGVSQNPRHKITKRGQNVTFRCDPISEHNRLYWYRQTLGQGPEFLTYFQNEAQLEKSRLLSDRFSAERPKGSFSTLEIQRTEQGDSAMYLCASSLGDNEQYFGPGTRLTVT.